Listed below are T cell receptor beta chains from one sample, sequenced in a study of blood T cell repertoires in COVID-19. Some clones are missing from TCRdb's copy, which holds only in-frame ones; the method was immunoSEQ multiplex PCR. The data contain fewer than 300,000 clones, under 90% of them singletons. The source material was peripheral blood. Receptors were obtained from a woman aged 18-29 years with acute or convalescent COVID-19. Each CDR3 is given with its conserved first and last residue. A D gene is named only where the DNA matches it firmly. Clone size is not always given. Where it is, it says once, few, many or a class for expanded clones.

TRBV4-1	.	TRBD2	TRBJ2-3	CASSQDGAGVNHF	TGCGCCAGCAGCCAAGATGGAGCGGGAGTCAACCATTTT
TRBV21-1	.	.	TRBJ2-7	CASSKVRRGLKNYEQYF	TGTGCCAGCAGCAAAGTGAGGCGAGGACTCAAAAACTACGAGCAGTACTTC
TRBV6-1	.	TRBD2	TRBJ2-3	CASSEGREGTDTQYF	TGTGCCAGCAGTGAAGGGCGGGAGGGTACAGATACGCAGTATTTT
TRBV27	once	.	TRBJ2-2	CASSLSGGGELFF	TGTGCCAGCAGTTTATCGGGAGGCGGGGAGCTGTTTTTT
TRBV4-1	once	TRBD2	TRBJ2-7	CASSQGLAGYEQYF	TGCGCCAGCAGCCAAGGACTAGCGGGTTACGAGCAGTACTTC
TRBV18	.	.	TRBJ2-4	CASSPAVAKNIQYF	TGTGCCAGCTCACCGGCCGTGGCCAAAAACATTCAGTACTTC
TRBV27	few	.	TRBJ1-2	CASSLSTGSLYGYTF	TGTGCCAGCAGTTTATCAACAGGAAGCCTCTATGGCTACACCTTC
TRBV4-1	.	.	TRBJ1-5	CASSPLERAVNSNQPQHF	TGCGCCAGCAGCCCCCTTGAGAGGGCGGTTAACAGCAATCAGCCCCAGCATTTT
TRBV18	.	TRBD1	TRBJ2-7	CASSPWDRGTYEQYF	TGTGCCAGCTCACCATGGGACAGGGGGACCTACGAGCAGTACTTC
TRBV7-2	.	TRBD1	TRBJ1-2	CASSPRTGNSGYTF	TGTGCCAGCAGCCCGAGGACAGGGAATAGTGGCTACACCTTC